This is a list of T cell receptor beta chains from one sample in a study of T cells in Graves' hyperthyroidism and ophthalmopathy. TCRdb analysed the multiplex PCR reads with MiXCR anew, one entry per CDR3 protein. Among approximately 620,000 distinct CDR3 sequences listed, about 16% were seen once. The sample was blood. The source of these receptors is a woman between 40 and 50 years old with Graves' ophthalmopathy. Each CDR3 is given with its conserved first and last residue. Fields, in order: clone size, D gene, V gene, J gene, CDR3 DNA, CDR3 protein. The D gene is left open where the match is weak. Clone size is shown for a subset of rows, as once, few, many or a class of expanded clone.

many	-	TRBV3-1	TRBJ1-1	TGTGCCAGCAGCCAAGATGACAGGCAGAACACTGAAGCTTTCTTT	CASSQDDRQNTEAFF
many	TRBD2	TRBV30	TRBJ2-2	TGTGCCTGGAGCGATGGGGCGGGGGACACCGGGGAGCTGTTTTTT	CAWSDGAGDTGELFF
-	-	TRBV28	TRBJ2-7	TGTGCCAGCAGTTCCCATCGCTACGAGCAGTACTTC	CASSSHRYEQYF
many	TRBD1	TRBV11-2	TRBJ2-5	TGTGCCAGCAGCTTTGTACCAGGGGGCCAGACCCAGTACTTC	CASSFVPGGQTQYF
-	TRBD1	TRBV24-1	TRBJ1-2	TGTGCCACCAGTGATCGGAACAGGGGAAAGGATGGCTACACCTTC	CATSDRNRGKDGYTF
many	TRBD1	TRBV30	TRBJ1-1	TGTGCCTGGTTAGACAGGGCCTGGAGTGAAGCTTTCTTT	CAWLDRAWSEAFF
-	-	TRBV5-1	TRBJ2-1	TGCGCCAGCAGCAACTTAGCGGTCCCCCCCAATGAGCAGTTCTTC	CASSNLAVPPNEQFF
-	TRBD1	TRBV7-9	TRBJ2-1	TGTGCCAGCAGCTTAGCTGCGCAGGGGGCTTCCTACAATGAGCAGTTCTTC	CASSLAAQGASYNEQFF
-	-	TRBV6-5	TRBJ1-6	TGTGCCAGCAGTTATTCGGGGACGGAGAATTCACCCCTCCACTTT	CASSYSGTENSPLHF
few	-	TRBV2	TRBJ2-5	TGTGCCAGCAGTGAACAGCCTGTGTGGACCCAGTACTTC	CASSEQPVWTQYF
many	-	TRBV6-1	TRBJ2-5	TGTGCCAGCCAGAGGAACGGAGAAGAGACCCAGTACTTC	CASQRNGEETQYF
many	-	TRBV7-2	TRBJ2-1	TGTGCCAGCAGCAAAGCCGGGAGCTCCTACAATGAGCAGTTCTTC	CASSKAGSSYNEQFF
-	-	TRBV5-6	TRBJ2-3	TGTGCCAGCAGCTGGTTTAGCGGAGCTAGCACAGATACGCAGTATTTT	CASSWFSGASTDTQYF
many	TRBD1	TRBV18	TRBJ2-5	TGTGCCAGCTCAGGCCAGGGGGCAGAGACCCAGTACTTC	CASSGQGAETQYF
-	-	TRBV29-1	TRBJ2-2	TGCAGCGTTGAAGGGGAGGCCGGGGAGCTGTTTTTT	CSVEGEAGELFF
-	TRBD1	TRBV19	TRBJ1-1	TGTGCCACCATGGACAGGGAAAGGTTTGGCACTGAAGCTTTCTTT	CATMDRERFGTEAFF
-	-	TRBV20-1	TRBJ1-6	TGCAGTGCTAAGGGACCTCTCTATAATTCACCCCTCCACTTT	CSAKGPLYNSPLHF
many	-	TRBV18	TRBJ2-3	TGTGCCAGCAGCCCTCTAGATACGCAGTATTTT	CASSPLDTQYF
few	TRBD2	TRBV29-1	TRBJ2-5	TGCAGCGTTGATTTGTTAGCGGGGGGCCCGGAACCGGTAGAGACCCAGTACTTC	CSVDLLAGGPEPVETQYF
many	TRBD2	TRBV5-1	TRBJ2-7	TGCGCCAGCAGCTTGATCTCTAGCGGGAGGGCCGAGCAGTACTTC	CASSLISSGRAEQYF
few	TRBD1	TRBV3-1	TRBJ1-2	TGTGCCAGCAGCCAAGGGACAGGGGGATTTTATGGCTACACCTTC	CASSQGTGGFYGYTF
few	-	TRBV6-5	TRBJ1-4	TGTGCCAGCAGTTACGGAACAACTAATGAAAAACTGTTTTTT	CASSYGTTNEKLFF
-	TRBD1	TRBV29-1	TRBJ2-4	TGCAGCGTCGAGGACAGGGGGATGAACATTCAGTACTTC	CSVEDRGMNIQYF
many	TRBD1	TRBV7-9	TRBJ2-7	TGTGCCAGCAGCTTAGCAGGACAGGGGATAAACGAGCAGTACTTC	CASSLAGQGINEQYF
many	TRBD1	TRBV20-1	TRBJ1-3	TGCAGTGCTTTTCCGGGACAGGGACTCCTAAGCTCTGGAAACACCATATATTTT	CSAFPGQGLLSSGNTIYF
many	TRBD2	TRBV3-1	TRBJ2-3	TGTGCCAGCAGCCAAGACCTAGCGGGCACAGATACGCAGTATTTT	CASSQDLAGTDTQYF
many	-	TRBV20-1	TRBJ1-5	TGCAGTGCTAGTCCCGGTGGGGGGAGTGCCCAGCATTTT	CSASPGGGSAQHF
-	TRBD2	TRBV3-1	TRBJ2-2	TGTGCCAGCAGCCAGCAATTAGGCCGTGGACTAGCGGACACCGGGGAGCTGTTTTTT	CASSQQLGRGLADTGELFF
-	TRBD2	TRBV9	TRBJ2-1	TGTGCCAGCAGCGTTCTAGCGGGGGCCTACAATGAGCAGTTCTTC	CASSVLAGAYNEQFF
many	TRBD1	TRBV6-1	TRBJ1-6	TGTGCCAGCAGTGGGGGACAGGCGAGCTATAATTCACCCCTCCACTTT	CASSGGQASYNSPLHF
many	TRBD1	TRBV11-2	TRBJ2-1	TGTGCCAGCAGCCGACAGGGGAGCTCCTACAATGAGCAGTTCTTC	CASSRQGSSYNEQFF
many	TRBD2	TRBV28	TRBJ2-5	TGTGCCAGCAGCGGGACTAGCGGGAGGTGGGAGACCCAGTACTTC	CASSGTSGRWETQYF
many	TRBD1	TRBV12-3/TRBV12-4	TRBJ2-7	TGTGCCAGCAACCAGGGGGACGAGCAGTACTTC	CASNQGDEQYF
few	TRBD1	TRBV12-3/TRBV12-4	TRBJ1-1	TGTGCCAGTCGCCCCCGGACAGGAAAAACTTTTGAAGCTTTCTTT	CASRPRTGKTFEAFF
-	-	TRBV28	TRBJ1-5	TGTGCCAGCAGTCCCGGGGGAGAGGATCAGCCCCAGCATTTT	CASSPGGEDQPQHF
-	TRBD1	TRBV5-1	TRBJ1-1	TGCGCCAGCAGCTCCAGGGACAGGGAATATACTGAAGCTTTCTTT	CASSSRDREYTEAFF
many	-	TRBV7-2	TRBJ1-2	TGTGCCAGCAGCTTAATGACCCCGATGGGTGGCTACACCTTC	CASSLMTPMGGYTF